This T cell receptor (beta chain) is drawn from a study of Ad26.COV2.S vaccination and SARS-CoV-2 variants. Method: immunoSEQ multiplex PCR; TCRdb's copy keeps in-frame clones and lacks some. The table has a few hundred thousand clones, around 91% seen once; the top ten hold 1.5% to 2%. Germline V CDR1 and CDR2: SGHRS, YFSETQ. This CDR3 has 14 amino acids. Between the trimmed V and J ends, which lost 5 bases and 2 bases, there was a span of 14 bases. Treatment defined: around 19 received Ad26.COV2.S at low or high dose, single or two shots; 5 received placebo; per-sample allocation not given. Material that was analyzed had been drawn on day 63 after the first vaccine or placebo injection. The vaccine delivered Wuhan-strain SARS-CoV-2 spike through an Ad26 vector.

The rearrangement links TRBV5-1 to TRBJ2-7, with a weak D call TRBD2 (6 bases). The sequence was obtained from a person aged 18-65 years who received the Ad26.COV2.S COVID-19 vaccine or a placebo. The source material was peripheral blood, sampled in a trial of Ad26.COV2.S vaccine versus placebo. CDR3 sequence: CASRAGTSTYEQYF. In nucleotides, the CDR3 is TGCGCCAGCAGGGCCGGGACTTCCACCTACGAGCAGTACTTC.